Following are 10 T cell receptor beta chains from one sample sequenced in a study of blood T cell repertoires in COVID-19. Profiling relied on immunoSEQ multiplex PCR, and the TCRdb table lists in-frame clones only, not all of them. The sample lists around 400,000 clones, around 87% occurring once. Sequenced input: peripheral blood. Every receptor here comes from an older woman with COVID-19, enrolled during active disease.

In this sample, this clone turned up once. This sequence joins TRBV2 and TRBJ1-1, with unresolved D. The CDR3 runs 12 residues. The V end was cut by 6 bases, the J end by 8 bases, with 13 bases between. Germline V gives CDR1 SNHLY, CDR2 FYNNEI. CDR3 amino acids: CASSASGLEAFF. Written as DNA, the CDR3 is TGTGCCAGCAGCGCAAGTGGGCTGGAAGCTTTCTTT.

The chain employs TRBV6-6 and TRBJ1-3; D uncertain. The CDR3 runs 22 residues. Germline lookup yields CDR1 MNHNY and CDR2 SVGAGI (reference sequence). V was trimmed by 8 bases and J by 1 base, leaving 36 bases between them. CDR3 region: CASRRRRRTPKPAVMSGNTIYF. The CDR3 DNA reads TGTGCCAGCCGTCGCCGAAGGAGAACCCCCAAACCGGCCGTGATGTCTGGAAACACCATATATTTT.

V usage is TRBV5-1 and J usage is TRBJ2-3; D is ambiguous. The V and J ends lost 0 bases and 6 bases respectively, with 5 bases between them. Germline V lookup: CDR1 SGHRS, CDR2 YFSETQ. The CDR3 covers 12 residues. CDR3 nucleotide sequence: TGCGCCAGCAGCTTGGCTCCGGATACGCAGTATTTT. It codes for CASSLAPDTQYF.

The chain uses TRBV5-4 and TRBJ1-6; TRBD1 agrees at 11 bases. V lost 4 bases, J lost 8 bases, and 2 bases stayed unmatched. The germline gives CDR1 SGHNT, CDR2 YYREEE (reference sequence). This CDR3 comprises 14 residues. The DNA for the CDR3 is TGTGCCAGCAGCCGGGACAGGGGGGATTCACCCCTCCACTTT. It is translated as CASSRDRGDSPLHF.

The chain couples TRBV4-1 to TRBJ2-7; 8 nucleotides line up with TRBD1. The CDR3 covers 15 residues. With 1 base clipped from V and 7 bases from J, the junction kept 9 bases outside the gene matches. The germline gives CDR1 MGHRA, CDR2 YSYEKL. The CDR3 bases are TGCGCCAGCAGCCAAGGACAGGGGCCCCGGCGAGAGCAGTACTTC. Translation: CASSQGQGPRREQYF.

The rearrangement links TRBV2 to TRBJ2-5; 7 positions agree with TRBD2. Looked up from germline, CDR1 is SNHLY and CDR2 is FYNNEI. The CDR3 has 15 residues. With 4 bases clipped from V and 4 bases from J, the junction kept 9 bases outside the gene matches. The CDR3 spells CASSVPLGGIETQYF. The CDR3 DNA is TGTGCCAGCAGTGTTCCCTTGGGGGGGATAGAGACCCAGTACTTC. Using reference TRBV2 and TRBJ2-5 for the parts outside the CDR3, the full variable domain is EPEVTQTPSHQVTQMGQEVILRCVPISNHLYFYWYRQILGQKVEFLVSFYNNEISEKSEIFDDQFSVERPDGSNFTLKIRSTKLEDSAMYFCASSVPLGGIETQYFGPGTRLLVL.

The chain has TRBV18 and TRBJ1-2; 8 bases agree with TRBD1. V shed 6 bases and J 4 bases; nucleotides not matched to a gene: 10. The germline V gene has CDR1 KGHSH and CDR2 LQKENI. This CDR3 contains 15 residues. The CDR3 coding sequence is TGTGCCAGCTCCCCGGACAGGGAGGCAGGCTATGGCTACACCTTC. Protein product: CASSPDREAGYGYTF.

The V and J genes are TRBV7-2 and TRBJ1-2; D may be TRBD1 (6 bases). V shed 5 bases and J shed 4 bases, with 8 bases lying between them. CDR1 is SGHTA, CDR2 FQGNSA, per germline. The CDR3 spans 12 residues. The CDR3 sequence: CASSPRGYGYTF. As DNA, the CDR3 is TGTGCCAGCAGCCCCAGGGGCTATGGCTACACCTTC.

J is TRBJ1-5 and V is TRBV15; TRBD1 matches at 8 bases. V dropped 3 bases and J dropped 0; count of bases not matched to a gene: 10. The CDR3 has 18 amino acids. Germline lookup yields CDR1 LNHNV and CDR2 YYDKDF (reference sequence). DNA of the CDR3: TGTGCCACCAGCAGGCGGACAGGGCAGGGCTATAGCAATCAGCCCCAGCATTTT. This codes for CATSRRTGQGYSNQPQHF.

V and J are TRBV5-1 and TRBJ2-6; TRBD1 might be the D (5 bases). The CDR3 extends over 19 amino acids. V shed 1 base and J shed 5 bases, with 22 bases lying between them. CDR1 is SGHRS, CDR2 YFSETQ, per germline. CDR3: CASSLLSSGQGGRANVLTF. In nucleotides, the CDR3 is TGCGCCAGCAGCTTGTTAAGCTCAGGGCAAGGCGGAAGGGCCAACGTCCTGACTTTC. The whole variable domain, filled in from reference TRBV5-1 and TRBJ2-6, reads KAGVTQTPRYLIKTRGQQVTLSCSPISGHRSVSWYQQTPGQGLQFLFEYFSETQRNKGNFPGRFSGRQFSNSRSEMNVSTLELGDSALYLCASSLLSSGQGGRANVLTFGAGSRLTVL.